Listed here is a single T cell receptor (beta chain). Its antigen is not known. Exclusion followed for patients with uncontrolled infection, other autoimmune disease, pregnancy or lactation. Diagnoses used clinical symptoms, serum thyroxine and TRAb, thyroid ultrasound and orbital computed tomography. These data originate in a study of T cells in Graves' hyperthyroidism and ophthalmopathy. About the study: The blood sample was taken at first diagnosis, before treatment began. Study-level points and caveats: Clonotypes that were expanded in thyroid above 0.001 mostly appeared in blood too.

Amplification of TCR beta CDR3 regions was performed using RNA transcripts as template. Initially, a first-round RT-PCR of the TCR CDR3 employed the HTBI primer set. MiXCR was run by TCRdb on the multiplex PCR reads, yielding one entry per CDR3 protein. The sample holds 800,000 or so distinct CDR3 sequences, roughly 40% seen once. With 1 base removed from V and 0 bases from J, the gap between germline ends came to 10 bases. The CDR3 consists of 16 residues. The source of this sequence is a man aged 18 to 30 with Graves' hyperthyroidism. The chain couples TRBV12-3 or TRBV12-4 to TRBJ1-5; a possible D gene is TRBD1 (5 bases). Sequencing used blood. The CDR3 sequence: CASSLGGALSNQPQHF. The DNA for the CDR3 is TGTGCCAGCAGTTTAGGAGGGGCGCTTAGCAATCAGCCCCAGCATTTT.